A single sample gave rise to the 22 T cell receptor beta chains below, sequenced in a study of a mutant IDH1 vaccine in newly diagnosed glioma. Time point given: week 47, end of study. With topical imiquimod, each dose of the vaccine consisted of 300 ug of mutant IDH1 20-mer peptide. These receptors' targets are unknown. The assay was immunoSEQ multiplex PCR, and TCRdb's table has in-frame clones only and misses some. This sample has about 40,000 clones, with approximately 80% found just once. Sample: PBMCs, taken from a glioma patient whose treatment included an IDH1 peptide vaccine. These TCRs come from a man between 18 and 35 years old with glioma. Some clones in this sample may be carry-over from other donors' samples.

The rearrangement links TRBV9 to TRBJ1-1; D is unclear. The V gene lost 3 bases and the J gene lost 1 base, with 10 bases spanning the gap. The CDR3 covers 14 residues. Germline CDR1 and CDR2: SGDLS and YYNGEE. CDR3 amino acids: CASSATVGNTEAFF. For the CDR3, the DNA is TGTGCCAGCAGCGCAACGGTAGGGAACACTGAAGCTTTCTTT. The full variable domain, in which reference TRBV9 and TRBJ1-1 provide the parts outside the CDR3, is DSGVTQTPKHLITATGQRVTLRCSPRSGDLSVYWYQQSLDQGLQFLIQYYNGEERAKGNILERFSAQQFPDLHSELNLSSLELGDSALYFCASSATVGNTEAFFGQGTRLTVV.

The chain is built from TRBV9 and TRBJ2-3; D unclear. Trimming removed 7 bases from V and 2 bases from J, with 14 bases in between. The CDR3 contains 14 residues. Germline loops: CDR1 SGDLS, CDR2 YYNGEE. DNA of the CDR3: TGTGCCAGCTCGGCACTTTGGAACACAGATACGCAGTATTTT. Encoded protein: CASSALWNTDTQYF.

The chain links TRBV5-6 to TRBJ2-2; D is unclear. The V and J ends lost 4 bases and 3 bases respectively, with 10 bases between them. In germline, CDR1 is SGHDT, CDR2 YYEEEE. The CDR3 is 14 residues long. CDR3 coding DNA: TGTGCCAGCAGCCTGAACACGGACACCGGGGAGCTGTTTTTT. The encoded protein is CASSLNTDTGELFF.

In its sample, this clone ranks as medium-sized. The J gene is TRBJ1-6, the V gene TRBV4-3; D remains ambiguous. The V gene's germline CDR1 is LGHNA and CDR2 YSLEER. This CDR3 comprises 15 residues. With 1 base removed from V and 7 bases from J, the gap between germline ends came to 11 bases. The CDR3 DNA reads TGCGCCAGCAGCCAAGTGGCGGATTACAATTCACCCCTCCACTTT. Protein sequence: CASSQVADYNSPLHF.

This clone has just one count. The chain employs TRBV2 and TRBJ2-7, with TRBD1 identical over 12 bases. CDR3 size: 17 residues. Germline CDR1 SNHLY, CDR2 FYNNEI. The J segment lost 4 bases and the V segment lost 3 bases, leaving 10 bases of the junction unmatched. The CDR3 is CASSDQLWGQGAYEQYF. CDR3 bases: TGTGCCAGCAGTGATCAGTTGTGGGGACAGGGGGCGTACGAGCAGTACTTC.

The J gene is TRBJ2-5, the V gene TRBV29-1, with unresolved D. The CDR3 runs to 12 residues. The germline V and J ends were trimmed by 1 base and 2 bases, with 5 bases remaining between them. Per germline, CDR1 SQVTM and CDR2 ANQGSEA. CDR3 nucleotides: TGCAGCGTTGAAGGTCGTCAAGAGACCCAGTACTTC. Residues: CSVEGRQETQYF. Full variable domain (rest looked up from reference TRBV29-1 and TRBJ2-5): SAVISQKPSRDICQRGTSLTIQCQVDSQVTMMFWYRQQPGQSLTLIATANQGSEATYESGFVIDKFPISRPNLTFSTLTVSNMSPEDSSIYLCSVEGRQETQYFGPGTRLLVL.

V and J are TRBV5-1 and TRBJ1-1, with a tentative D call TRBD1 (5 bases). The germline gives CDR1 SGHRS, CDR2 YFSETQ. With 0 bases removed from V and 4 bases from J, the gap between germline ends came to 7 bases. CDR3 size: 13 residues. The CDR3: CASSLGGTTEAFF. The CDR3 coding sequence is TGCGCCAGCAGCTTGGGGGGGACCACTGAAGCTTTCTTT.

This chain's CDR3 is CASSLASGGVYGYTF. The CDR3 region has the DNA TGTGCCAGCAGCTTAGCTTCAGGGGGGGTTTATGGCTACACCTTC. The chain uses TRBV7-8 and TRBJ1-2; TRBD1 matches at 7 bases. The CDR3 spans 15 residues. Germline CDR1 is SGHVS and CDR2 is FQNEAQ. V shed 0 bases, J shed 5 bases, and the junction held 6 bases outside the gene matches.

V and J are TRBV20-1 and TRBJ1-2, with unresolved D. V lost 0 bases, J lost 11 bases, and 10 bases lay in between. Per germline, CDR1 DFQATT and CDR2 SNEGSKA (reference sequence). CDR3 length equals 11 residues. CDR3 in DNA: TGCAGTGCTAGAGATCTCGGAGGGTACACCTTC. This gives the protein CSARDLGGYTF.

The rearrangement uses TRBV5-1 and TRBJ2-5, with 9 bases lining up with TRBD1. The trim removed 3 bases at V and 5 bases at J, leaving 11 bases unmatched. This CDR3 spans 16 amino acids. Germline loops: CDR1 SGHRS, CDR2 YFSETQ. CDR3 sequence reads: CASSSGQGVISETQYF. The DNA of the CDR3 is TGCGCCAGCAGCTCGGGACAGGGCGTGATTTCGGAGACCCAGTACTTC.

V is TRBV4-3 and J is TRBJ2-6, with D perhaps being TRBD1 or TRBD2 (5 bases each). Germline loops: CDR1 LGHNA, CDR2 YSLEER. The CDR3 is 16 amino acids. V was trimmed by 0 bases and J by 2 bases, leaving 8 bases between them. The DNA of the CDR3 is TGCGCCAGCAGCCAAGATCCGGGGCCTGGGGCCAACGTCCTGACTTTC. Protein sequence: CASSQDPGPGANVLTF.

In DNA, the CDR3 is TGTGCCAGCAGTTTACGTTGGGGGAGCGCTGAAGCTTTCTTT. Translating it yields CASSLRWGSAEAFF. V usage is TRBV27 and J usage is TRBJ1-1; perhaps TRBD1 as D (5 bases). Between the trimmed V and J ends, which lost 2 bases and 6 bases, there was a span of 13 bases. Germline loops: CDR1 MNHEY, CDR2 SMNVEV (reference sequence). The CDR3 has 14 residues.

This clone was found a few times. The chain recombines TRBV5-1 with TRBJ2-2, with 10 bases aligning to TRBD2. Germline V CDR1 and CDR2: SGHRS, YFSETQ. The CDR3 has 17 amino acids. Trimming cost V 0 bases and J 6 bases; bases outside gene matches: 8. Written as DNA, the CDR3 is TGCGCCAGCAGCTTGGCCGGGCGGCTAGCGGGAGCCGGGGAGCTGTTTTTT. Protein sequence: CASSLAGRLAGAGELFF.

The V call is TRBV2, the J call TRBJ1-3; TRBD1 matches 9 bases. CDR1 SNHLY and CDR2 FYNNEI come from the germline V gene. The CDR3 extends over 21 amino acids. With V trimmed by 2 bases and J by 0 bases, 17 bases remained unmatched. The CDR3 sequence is CASSEPLGTGSIGYSGNTIYF. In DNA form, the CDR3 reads TGTGCCAGCAGTGAACCTCTGGGGACAGGGTCAATAGGTTACTCTGGAAACACCATATATTTT.

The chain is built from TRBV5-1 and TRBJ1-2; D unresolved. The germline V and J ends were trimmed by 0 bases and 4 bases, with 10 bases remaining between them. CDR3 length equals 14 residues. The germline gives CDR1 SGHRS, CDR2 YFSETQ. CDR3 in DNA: TGCGCCAGCAGCTTGGAGGCAGGCGCCTATGGCTACACCTTC. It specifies CASSLEAGAYGYTF.

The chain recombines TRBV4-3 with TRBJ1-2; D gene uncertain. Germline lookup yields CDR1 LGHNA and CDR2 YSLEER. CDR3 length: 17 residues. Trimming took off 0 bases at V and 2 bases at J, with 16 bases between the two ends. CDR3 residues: CASSQETVRRKNYGYTF. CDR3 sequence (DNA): TGCGCCAGCAGCCAAGAAACCGTAAGACGGAAGAACTATGGCTACACCTTC.

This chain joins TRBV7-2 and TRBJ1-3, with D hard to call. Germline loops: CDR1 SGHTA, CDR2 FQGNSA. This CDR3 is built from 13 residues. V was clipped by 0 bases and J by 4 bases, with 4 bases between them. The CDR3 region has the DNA TGTGCCAGCAGCTTAGCTTTAGGAAACACCATATATTTT. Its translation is CASSLALGNTIYF.

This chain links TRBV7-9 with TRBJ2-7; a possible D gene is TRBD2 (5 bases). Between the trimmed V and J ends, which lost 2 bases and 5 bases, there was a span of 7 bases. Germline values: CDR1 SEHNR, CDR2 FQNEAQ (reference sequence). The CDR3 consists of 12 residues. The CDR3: CASSLWENEQYF. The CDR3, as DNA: TGTGCCAGCAGCTTATGGGAGAACGAGCAGTACTTC.

The CDR3 loop is CASSIGGNGNQPQHF. CDR3 nucleotides: TGTGCCAGTAGTATAGGCGGAAACGGCAATCAGCCCCAGCATTTT. The chain links TRBV19 to TRBJ1-5; D gene uncertain. Trimming left V 1 base short and J 2 bases short, with 9 bases between. The CDR3 has 15 amino acids. CDR1 LNHDA and CDR2 SQIVND come from the germline V gene (reference sequence).

The CDR3 bases are TGTGCCAGCACAACAGGGTCGTCCTACGAGCAGTACTTC. Amino acid sequence: CASTTGSSYEQYF. This chain connects TRBV6-6 to TRBJ2-7, with D possibly matching TRBD1 (6 bases). The germline V and J ends were trimmed by 7 bases and 1 base, with 11 bases remaining between them. The germline gives CDR1 MNHNY, CDR2 SVGAGI (reference sequence). The CDR3 contains 13 residues.

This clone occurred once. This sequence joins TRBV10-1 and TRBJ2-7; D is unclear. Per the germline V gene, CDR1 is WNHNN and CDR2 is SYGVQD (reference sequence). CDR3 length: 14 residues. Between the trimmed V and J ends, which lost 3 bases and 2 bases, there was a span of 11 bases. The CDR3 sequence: CASSDYRNPYEQYF. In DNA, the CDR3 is TGCGCCAGCAGTGACTACAGAAACCCCTACGAGCAGTACTTC.

CDR3 protein: CASSRIGTGGQEQYF. For the CDR3, the DNA is TGTGCCAGCTCACGGATCGGGACAGGGGGCCAAGAGCAGTACTTC. V is TRBV18 and J is TRBJ2-7; 12 bases are a match to TRBD1. The V gene's germline CDR1 is KGHSH and CDR2 LQKENI. The V and J ends lost 4 bases and 7 bases, in that order; junction bases with no gene match: 8. This CDR3 comprises 15 residues. The complete variable domain, with remaining parts taken from reference TRBV18 and TRBJ2-7, reads NAGVMQNPRHLVRRRGQEARLRCSPMKGHSHVYWYRQLPEEGLKFMVYLQKENIIDESGMPKERFSAEFPKEGPSILRIQQVVRGDSAAYFCASSRIGTGGQEQYFGPGTRLTVT.